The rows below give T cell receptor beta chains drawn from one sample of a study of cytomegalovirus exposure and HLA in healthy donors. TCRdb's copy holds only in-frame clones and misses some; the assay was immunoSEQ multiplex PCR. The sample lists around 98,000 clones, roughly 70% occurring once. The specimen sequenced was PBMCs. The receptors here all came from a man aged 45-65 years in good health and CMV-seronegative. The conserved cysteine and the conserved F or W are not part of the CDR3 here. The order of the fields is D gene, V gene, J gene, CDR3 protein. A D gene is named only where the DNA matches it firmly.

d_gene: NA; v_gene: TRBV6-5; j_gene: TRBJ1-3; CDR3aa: ASKLLPSGNTIY
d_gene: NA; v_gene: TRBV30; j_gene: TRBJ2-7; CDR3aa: AWSGDREVQY
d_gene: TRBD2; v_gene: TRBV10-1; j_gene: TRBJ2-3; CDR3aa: ASSEYGLAGETDTQY
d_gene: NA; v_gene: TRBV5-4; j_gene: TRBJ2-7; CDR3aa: ASSSTGIYEQY
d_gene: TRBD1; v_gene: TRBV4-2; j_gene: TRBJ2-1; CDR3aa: ASTPGQGSNEQF
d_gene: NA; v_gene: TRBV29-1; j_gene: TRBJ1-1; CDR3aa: SVETGFRTEAF
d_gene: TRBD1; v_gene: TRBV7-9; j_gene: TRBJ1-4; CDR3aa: SSSSDPGQGEEKLF
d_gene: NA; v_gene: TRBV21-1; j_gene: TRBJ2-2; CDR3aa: ASSYRGGELF
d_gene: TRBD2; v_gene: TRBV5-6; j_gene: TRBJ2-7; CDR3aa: ASSLSLAGAYEQY
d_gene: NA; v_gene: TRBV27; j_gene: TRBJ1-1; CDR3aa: ASSIREGSTEAF
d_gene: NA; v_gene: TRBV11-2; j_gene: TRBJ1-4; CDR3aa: ASRLGVRNEKLF
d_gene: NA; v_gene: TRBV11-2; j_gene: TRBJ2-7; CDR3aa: ASSPLQGFREQY
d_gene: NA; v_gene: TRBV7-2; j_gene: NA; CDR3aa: ASSLQGLSTEQY
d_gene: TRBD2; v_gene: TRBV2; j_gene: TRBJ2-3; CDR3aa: ASSEYLLAGGNTDTQY
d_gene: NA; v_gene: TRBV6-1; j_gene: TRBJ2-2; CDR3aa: ASSPTQGSELF
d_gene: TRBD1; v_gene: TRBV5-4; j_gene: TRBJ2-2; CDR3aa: ASSWDRGNTGELF
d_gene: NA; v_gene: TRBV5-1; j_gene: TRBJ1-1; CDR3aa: ASRSVAGNTEAF
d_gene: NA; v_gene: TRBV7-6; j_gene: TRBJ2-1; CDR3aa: ASSLTGNEQF
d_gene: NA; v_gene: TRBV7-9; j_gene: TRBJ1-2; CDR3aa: ASSLQGVENYGYT
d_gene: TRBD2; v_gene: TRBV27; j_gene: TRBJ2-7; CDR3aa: ASSLFGGIDEQY
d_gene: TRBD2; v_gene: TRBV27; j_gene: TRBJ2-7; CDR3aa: ASSLRRLAGGPSYEQY
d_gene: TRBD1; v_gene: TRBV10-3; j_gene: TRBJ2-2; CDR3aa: AISSSRTGANTGELF
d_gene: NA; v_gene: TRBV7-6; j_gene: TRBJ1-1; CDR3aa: ASSLGGRRTEAF
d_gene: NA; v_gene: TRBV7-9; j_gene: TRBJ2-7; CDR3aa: ASTSWVREQY
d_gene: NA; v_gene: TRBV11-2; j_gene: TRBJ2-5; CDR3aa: ASSQYREGTQY
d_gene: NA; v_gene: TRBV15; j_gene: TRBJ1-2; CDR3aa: ATSRDESGYGYT
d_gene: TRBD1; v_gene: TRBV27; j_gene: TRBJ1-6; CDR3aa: ASRLGQIYNSPLH
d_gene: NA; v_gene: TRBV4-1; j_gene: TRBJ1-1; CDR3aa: ASSQDESQGWGTEAF
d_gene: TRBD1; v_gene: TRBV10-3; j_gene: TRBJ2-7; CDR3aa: AISALGQGYEQY
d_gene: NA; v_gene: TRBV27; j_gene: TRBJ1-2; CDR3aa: ASSGEPNYGYT
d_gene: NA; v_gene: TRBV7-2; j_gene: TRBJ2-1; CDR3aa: ASSLDGSSYNEQF
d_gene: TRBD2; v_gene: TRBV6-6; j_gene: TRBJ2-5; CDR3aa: ASRHGLAGEETQY